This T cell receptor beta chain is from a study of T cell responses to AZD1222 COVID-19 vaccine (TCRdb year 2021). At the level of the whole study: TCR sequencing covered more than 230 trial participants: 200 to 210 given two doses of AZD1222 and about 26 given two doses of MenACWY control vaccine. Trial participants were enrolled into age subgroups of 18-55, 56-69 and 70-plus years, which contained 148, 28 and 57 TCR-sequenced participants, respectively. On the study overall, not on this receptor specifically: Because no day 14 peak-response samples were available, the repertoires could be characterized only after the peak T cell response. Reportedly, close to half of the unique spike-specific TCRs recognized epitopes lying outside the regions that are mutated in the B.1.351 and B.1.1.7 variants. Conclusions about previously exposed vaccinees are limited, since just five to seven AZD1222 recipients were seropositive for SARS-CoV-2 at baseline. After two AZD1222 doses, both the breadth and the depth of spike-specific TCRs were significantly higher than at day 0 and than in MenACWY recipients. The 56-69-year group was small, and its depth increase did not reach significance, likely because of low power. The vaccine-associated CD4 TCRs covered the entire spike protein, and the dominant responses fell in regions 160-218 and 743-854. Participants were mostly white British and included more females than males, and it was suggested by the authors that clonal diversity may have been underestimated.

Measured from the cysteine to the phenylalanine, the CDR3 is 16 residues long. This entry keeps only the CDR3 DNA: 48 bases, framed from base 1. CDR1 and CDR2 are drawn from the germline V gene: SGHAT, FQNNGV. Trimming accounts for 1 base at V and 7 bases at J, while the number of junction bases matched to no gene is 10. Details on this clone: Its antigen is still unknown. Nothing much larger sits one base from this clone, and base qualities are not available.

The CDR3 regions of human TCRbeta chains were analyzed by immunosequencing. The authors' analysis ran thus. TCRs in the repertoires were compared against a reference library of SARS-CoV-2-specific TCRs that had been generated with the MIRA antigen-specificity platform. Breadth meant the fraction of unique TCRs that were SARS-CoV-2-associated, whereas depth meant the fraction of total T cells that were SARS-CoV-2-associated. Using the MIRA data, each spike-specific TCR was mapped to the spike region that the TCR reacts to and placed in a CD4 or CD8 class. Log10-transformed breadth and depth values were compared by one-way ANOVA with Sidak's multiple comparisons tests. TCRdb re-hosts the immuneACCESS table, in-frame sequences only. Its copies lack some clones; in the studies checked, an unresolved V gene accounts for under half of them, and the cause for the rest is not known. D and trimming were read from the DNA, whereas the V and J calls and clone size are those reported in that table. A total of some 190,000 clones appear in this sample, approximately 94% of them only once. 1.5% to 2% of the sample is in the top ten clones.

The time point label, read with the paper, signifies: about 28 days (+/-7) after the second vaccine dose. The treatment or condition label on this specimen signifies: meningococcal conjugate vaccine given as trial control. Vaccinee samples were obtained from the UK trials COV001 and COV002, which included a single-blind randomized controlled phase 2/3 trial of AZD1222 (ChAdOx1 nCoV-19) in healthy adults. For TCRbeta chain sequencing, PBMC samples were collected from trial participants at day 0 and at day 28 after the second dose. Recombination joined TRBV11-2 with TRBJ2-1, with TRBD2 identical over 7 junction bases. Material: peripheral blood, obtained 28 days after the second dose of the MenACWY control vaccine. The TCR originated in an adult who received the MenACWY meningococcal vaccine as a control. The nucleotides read TGTGCCAGCAGCTTAGCGGTAGCGGGCCCTAAGAATGAGCAGTTCTTC. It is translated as CASSLAVAGPKNEQFF.